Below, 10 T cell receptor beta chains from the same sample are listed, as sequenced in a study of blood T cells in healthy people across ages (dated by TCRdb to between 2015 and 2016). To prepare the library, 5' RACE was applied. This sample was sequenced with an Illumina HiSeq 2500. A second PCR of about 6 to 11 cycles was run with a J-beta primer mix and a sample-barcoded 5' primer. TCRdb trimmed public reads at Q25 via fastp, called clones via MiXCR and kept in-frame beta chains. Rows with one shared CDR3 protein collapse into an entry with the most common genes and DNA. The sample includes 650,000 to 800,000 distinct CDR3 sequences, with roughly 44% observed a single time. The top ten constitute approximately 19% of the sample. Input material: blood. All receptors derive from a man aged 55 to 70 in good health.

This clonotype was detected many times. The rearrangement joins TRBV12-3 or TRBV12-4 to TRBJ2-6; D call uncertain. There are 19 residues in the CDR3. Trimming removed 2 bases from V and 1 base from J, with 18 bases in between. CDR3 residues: CASSLWALTTRSGANVLTF. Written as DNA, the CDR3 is TGTGCCAGCAGTTTATGGGCTCTGACCACTCGTTCTGGGGCCAACGTCCTGACTTTC.

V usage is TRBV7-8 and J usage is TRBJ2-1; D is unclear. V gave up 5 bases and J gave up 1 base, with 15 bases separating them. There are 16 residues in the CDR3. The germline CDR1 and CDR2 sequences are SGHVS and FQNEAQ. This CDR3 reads CASSHSLAESYNEQFF. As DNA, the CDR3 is TGTGCCAGCAGCCACTCGTTAGCAGAGTCCTACAATGAGCAGTTCTTC.

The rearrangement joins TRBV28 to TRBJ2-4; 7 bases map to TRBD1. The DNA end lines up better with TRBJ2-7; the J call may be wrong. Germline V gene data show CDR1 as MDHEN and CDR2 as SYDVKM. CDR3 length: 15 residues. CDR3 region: CASRTQQGSPYEQYF. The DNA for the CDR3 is TGTGCCAGCAGGACTCAACAGGGGTCCCCCTACGAGCAGTACTTC.

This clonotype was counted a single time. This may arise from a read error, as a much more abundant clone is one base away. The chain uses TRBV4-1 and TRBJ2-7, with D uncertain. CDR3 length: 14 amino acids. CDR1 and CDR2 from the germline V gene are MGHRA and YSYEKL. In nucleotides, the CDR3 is TGCGCCAGCGGCCAAGATTGGGGTCCCTACGAGCAGTACTTC. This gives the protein CASGQDWGPYEQYF.

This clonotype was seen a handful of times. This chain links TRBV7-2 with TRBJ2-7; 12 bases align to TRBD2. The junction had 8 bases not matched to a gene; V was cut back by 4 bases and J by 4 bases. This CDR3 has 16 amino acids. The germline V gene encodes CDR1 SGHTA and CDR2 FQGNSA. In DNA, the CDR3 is TGTGCCAGCAGCTGGGATATAACTAGCGGGGGGTACGAGCAGTACTTC. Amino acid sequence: CASSWDITSGGYEQYF.

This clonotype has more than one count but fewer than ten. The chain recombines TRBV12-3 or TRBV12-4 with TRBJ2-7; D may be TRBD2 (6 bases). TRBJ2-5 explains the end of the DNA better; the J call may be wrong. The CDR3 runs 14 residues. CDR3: CASSVRWGGETQYF. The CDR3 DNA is TGTGCCAGCAGTGTGCGTTGGGGAGGTGAGACCCAGTACTTC.

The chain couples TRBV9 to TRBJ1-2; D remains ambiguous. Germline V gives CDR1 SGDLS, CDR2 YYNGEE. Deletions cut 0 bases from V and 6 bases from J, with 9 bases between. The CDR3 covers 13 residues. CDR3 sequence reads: CASSVAAGNGYTF. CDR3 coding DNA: TGTGCCAGCAGCGTAGCGGCGGGGAATGGCTACACCTTC.

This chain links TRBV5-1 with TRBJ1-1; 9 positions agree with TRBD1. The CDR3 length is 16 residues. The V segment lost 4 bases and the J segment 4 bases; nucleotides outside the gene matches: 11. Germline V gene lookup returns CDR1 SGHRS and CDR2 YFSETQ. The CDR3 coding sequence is TGCGCCAGCAGCGCTGGAACCGGGACAGGGCCCACTGAAGCTTTCTTT. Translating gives CASSAGTGTGPTEAFF.

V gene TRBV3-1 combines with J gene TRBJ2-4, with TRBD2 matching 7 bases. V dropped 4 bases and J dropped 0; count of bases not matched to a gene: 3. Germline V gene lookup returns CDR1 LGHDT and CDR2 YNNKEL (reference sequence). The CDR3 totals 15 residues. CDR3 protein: CASSPGGVAKNIQYF. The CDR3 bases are TGTGCCAGCAGCCCTGGGGGGGTAGCCAAAAACATTCAGTACTTC.

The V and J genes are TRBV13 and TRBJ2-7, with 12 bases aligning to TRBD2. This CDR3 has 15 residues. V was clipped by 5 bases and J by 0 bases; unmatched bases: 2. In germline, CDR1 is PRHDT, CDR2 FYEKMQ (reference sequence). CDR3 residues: CASSVTSGGSYEQYF. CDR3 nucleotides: TGTGCCAGCAGCGTGACTAGCGGGGGCTCCTACGAGCAGTACTTC.